Listed below are T cell receptor beta chains from one sample, sequenced in a study of T-cell reconstitution after alpha-beta-depleted transplantation in children. Via MiXCR, TCRdb re-called the PCR reads, giving one row per CDR3 protein. The table records more than 45,000 distinct CDR3 sequences, 50% to 55% of them present only once. The sequences come from peripheral blood, collected before TCRalphabeta/CD19-depleted stem cell transplant. The source is a boy under two years old with SCID, due to receive a stem cell transplant. CDR3s include the opening cysteine and the closing phenylalanine or tryptophan. The D gene is left open where the match is weak. Clone size is given for some rows only: seen once, a few or many times, or a class if the clone is expanded.

clone size: few; J gene: TRBJ1-5; V gene: TRBV12-3/TRBV12-4; D gene: .; CDR3 DNA: TGTGCCAGCACCCCAGGAAACAGCGTCAATCAGCCCCAGCATTTT; CDR3 protein: CASTPGNSVNQPQHF
clone size: few; J gene: TRBJ2-1; V gene: TRBV9; D gene: TRBD2; CDR3 DNA: TGTGCCAGCAGCGTAGTAGCGGGGACCAATGAGCAGTTCTTC; CDR3 protein: CASSVVAGTNEQFF
clone size: .; J gene: TRBJ2-2; V gene: TRBV5-1; D gene: TRBD1; CDR3 DNA: TGCGCCAGCAGCCCCCAGGGGGCTGGGGAGCTGTTTTTT; CDR3 protein: CASSPQGAGELFF
clone size: .; J gene: TRBJ2-3; V gene: TRBV4-2; D gene: TRBD2; CDR3 DNA: TGTGCCAGCAGCCTTAGCAGGACTAGCACTAGAGGGAAAGATACGCAGTATTTT; CDR3 protein: CASSLSRTSTRGKDTQYF
clone size: .; J gene: TRBJ2-3; V gene: TRBV11-2; D gene: .; CDR3 DNA: TGTGCCAGCAGCCCGAGGAGGGGTTGGACTCTTAGCACAGATACGCAGTATTTT; CDR3 protein: CASSPRRGWTLSTDTQYF
clone size: few; J gene: TRBJ2-1; V gene: TRBV7-3; D gene: TRBD2; CDR3 DNA: TGTGCCAGCAGCCCGGATAGCGGGGGGGCTGGGAATGCTGAGCAGTTCTTC; CDR3 protein: CASSPDSGGAGNAEQFF
clone size: few; J gene: TRBJ1-6; V gene: TRBV6-1; D gene: .; CDR3 DNA: TGTGCCAGCAGGACCGCAGGAAACTCACCCCTCCACTTT; CDR3 protein: CASRTAGNSPLHF
clone size: few; J gene: TRBJ1-6; V gene: TRBV27; D gene: TRBD1; CDR3 DNA: TGTGCCAGCAGTAGATTTGGGACAGGGGGCCGGAATTCACCCCTCCACTTT; CDR3 protein: CASSRFGTGGRNSPLHF
clone size: .; J gene: TRBJ1-2; V gene: TRBV7-2; D gene: .; CDR3 DNA: TGTGCCAGCAGCTTAGGGGACCTTCGCTATGGCTACACCTTC; CDR3 protein: CASSLGDLRYGYTF
clone size: few; J gene: TRBJ2-1; V gene: TRBV14; D gene: .; CDR3 DNA: TGTGCCAGCAGTAAAGCCTTATTGCAGTTCTTC; CDR3 protein: CASSKALLQFF
clone size: .; J gene: TRBJ2-3; V gene: TRBV6-2/TRBV6-3; D gene: .; CDR3 DNA: TGTGCCAGCAGTCCCCGGAGGGCGGGCACAGATACGCAGTATTTT; CDR3 protein: CASSPRRAGTDTQYF
clone size: .; J gene: TRBJ2-5; V gene: TRBV28; D gene: .; CDR3 DNA: TGTGCCAGCATACGTGTCGGGAACCAAGAGACCCAGTACTTC; CDR3 protein: CASIRVGNQETQYF
clone size: few; J gene: TRBJ2-3; V gene: TRBV6-5; D gene: .; CDR3 DNA: TGTGCCAGCAGTTACTCGGGGGGCAATACGCAGTATTTT; CDR3 protein: CASSYSGGNTQYF
clone size: .; J gene: TRBJ2-5; V gene: TRBV20-1; D gene: TRBD2; CDR3 DNA: TGCAGTGCCCGAGCGGGGGGTTTCCAAGAGACCCAGTACTTC; CDR3 protein: CSARAGGFQETQYF
clone size: few; J gene: TRBJ2-1; V gene: TRBV6-1; D gene: TRBD1; CDR3 DNA: TGTGCCAGCAGTCGGACAGGGGGCCGGAATGAGCAGTTCTTC; CDR3 protein: CASSRTGGRNEQFF
clone size: .; J gene: TRBJ2-7; V gene: TRBV6-5; D gene: .; CDR3 DNA: TGTGCCAGCAGTTACTCACAAGGGACCGAGCAGTACTTC; CDR3 protein: CASSYSQGTEQYF
clone size: .; J gene: TRBJ1-1; V gene: TRBV12-3/TRBV12-4; D gene: .; CDR3 DNA: TGTGCCAGCAGTTTTGGGGGGGTCCGTTGGGCTTTCTTT; CDR3 protein: CASSFGGVRWAFF
clone size: few; J gene: TRBJ1-1; V gene: TRBV29-1; D gene: TRBD1; CDR3 DNA: TGCAGCGTTGACGAGGAGGGGGGACAGGCTGAAGCTTTCTTT; CDR3 protein: CSVDEEGGQAEAFF
clone size: .; J gene: TRBJ1-1; V gene: TRBV12-3/TRBV12-4; D gene: TRBD1; CDR3 DNA: TGTGCCAGCAGCCCGAGAGTAAGGACAGGACGGAACACTGAAGCTTTCTTT; CDR3 protein: CASSPRVRTGRNTEAFF
clone size: few; J gene: TRBJ2-7; V gene: TRBV20-1; D gene: TRBD2; CDR3 DNA: TGCAGTGCGACCCCTAGCGGGGTCTCCTACGAGCAGTACTTC; CDR3 protein: CSATPSGVSYEQYF
clone size: .; J gene: TRBJ1-2; V gene: TRBV4-3; D gene: TRBD1; CDR3 DNA: TGCGCCAGCAGCGGTCCGCACAGGGGGGATTATGGCTACACCTTC; CDR3 protein: CASSGPHRGDYGYTF
clone size: .; J gene: TRBJ2-3; V gene: TRBV20-1; D gene: TRBD2; CDR3 DNA: TGCAGTGCTGGGGGGACTAGCGGGGATTCAGATACGCAGTATTTT; CDR3 protein: CSAGGTSGDSDTQYF
clone size: .; J gene: TRBJ1-4; V gene: TRBV5-1; D gene: TRBD1; CDR3 DNA: TGCGCCAGCAGCGCGTCGACAGGGACCGATGAAAAACTGTTTTTT; CDR3 protein: CASSASTGTDEKLFF
clone size: .; J gene: TRBJ1-2; V gene: TRBV19; D gene: .; CDR3 DNA: TGTGCCAGTAGTATGATGGGTGGGAGCTATGGCTACACCTTC; CDR3 protein: CASSMMGGSYGYTF
clone size: .; J gene: TRBJ1-4; V gene: TRBV5-1; D gene: .; CDR3 DNA: TGCGCCAGCAGCTTGGATGGGGTCGCTGAAAAACTGTTTTTT; CDR3 protein: CASSLDGVAEKLFF
clone size: .; J gene: TRBJ1-1; V gene: TRBV5-1; D gene: .; CDR3 DNA: TGCGCCAGCAGCCCTGTAATTGTGGGCCGGCAGAACACTGAAGCTTTCTTT; CDR3 protein: CASSPVIVGRQNTEAFF
clone size: .; J gene: TRBJ1-1; V gene: TRBV9; D gene: TRBD1; CDR3 DNA: TGTGCCAGCAGCGTCACACAGGGGGCTGAAGCTTTCTTT; CDR3 protein: CASSVTQGAEAFF
clone size: few; J gene: TRBJ1-2; V gene: TRBV20-1; D gene: .; CDR3 DNA: TGCAGTGCTCCTGGGCTCCTAGGGGGAGGCTACACCTTC; CDR3 protein: CSAPGLLGGGYTF
clone size: .; J gene: TRBJ2-7; V gene: TRBV5-6; D gene: .; CDR3 DNA: TGTGCCAGCAGCTTCACAGGTTACGAGCAGTACTTC; CDR3 protein: CASSFTGYEQYF
clone size: .; J gene: TRBJ2-5; V gene: TRBV4-2; D gene: TRBD2; CDR3 DNA: TGTGCCAGCAGCCAAGTCGGGGGAGGGGAGACCCAGTACTTC; CDR3 protein: CASSQVGGGETQYF
clone size: few; J gene: TRBJ2-3; V gene: TRBV3-1; D gene: TRBD2; CDR3 DNA: TGTGCCAGCAGCCGGACTAGCGGGGGGCCAGATACGCAGTATTTT; CDR3 protein: CASSRTSGGPDTQYF
clone size: many; J gene: TRBJ2-7; V gene: TRBV28; D gene: .; CDR3 DNA: TGTGCCAGCAGACCGGGACCGTCCCACTACGAGCAGTACTTC; CDR3 protein: CASRPGPSHYEQYF
clone size: .; J gene: TRBJ2-7; V gene: TRBV3-1; D gene: .; CDR3 DNA: TGTGCCAGCAGCCAGAGGGTGATGAGGGACGAGCAGTACTTC; CDR3 protein: CASSQRVMRDEQYF
clone size: .; J gene: TRBJ2-5; V gene: TRBV9; D gene: .; CDR3 DNA: TGTGCCAGCAGCGTAGGTACAGGTTACGTGGAGACCCAGTACTTC; CDR3 protein: CASSVGTGYVETQYF
clone size: .; J gene: TRBJ1-5; V gene: TRBV20-1; D gene: TRBD1; CDR3 DNA: TGCAGTGCTAGCGGAGGGGGCGGCGGCAATCAGCCCCAGCATTTT; CDR3 protein: CSASGGGGGNQPQHF
clone size: .; J gene: TRBJ2-1; V gene: TRBV20-1; D gene: .; CDR3 DNA: TGCAGTGCTAGAGCTCCGACCTCCTACAATGAGCAGTTCTTC; CDR3 protein: CSARAPTSYNEQFF
clone size: .; J gene: TRBJ2-1; V gene: TRBV6-2/TRBV6-3; D gene: .; CDR3 DNA: TGTGCCAGCAGACCCACAACTAGAAAACACAATGAGCAGTTCTTC; CDR3 protein: CASRPTTRKHNEQFF
clone size: .; J gene: TRBJ1-5; V gene: TRBV18; D gene: TRBD1; CDR3 DNA: TGTGCCAGCTCACGCGAGACAGGGACTCAGCCCCAGCATTTT; CDR3 protein: CASSRETGTQPQHF
clone size: .; J gene: TRBJ2-3; V gene: TRBV5-5; D gene: .; CDR3 DNA: TGTGCCAGCAGCTTGTATACGGACTACACAGATACGCAGTATTTT; CDR3 protein: CASSLYTDYTDTQYF
clone size: .; J gene: TRBJ2-5; V gene: TRBV20-1; D gene: TRBD2; CDR3 DNA: TGCAGTGCGACGCGGGGGGGAAGGATAGAGACCCAGTACTTC; CDR3 protein: CSATRGGRIETQYF
clone size: .; J gene: TRBJ1-1; V gene: TRBV6-5; D gene: .; CDR3 DNA: TGTGCCAGCAGTTCCCTAAATTCCCCCGGGACTGAAGCTTTCTTT; CDR3 protein: CASSSLNSPGTEAFF
clone size: once; J gene: TRBJ2-7; V gene: TRBV7-2; D gene: .; CDR3 DNA: TGTGCCAGCAGCCAAAGGAGGGGGGGTCACGAGCAGTACTTC; CDR3 protein: CASSQRRGGHEQYF
clone size: few; J gene: TRBJ2-3; V gene: TRBV7-2; D gene: TRBD2; CDR3 DNA: TGTGCCAGCAGCTTAGCTAGCGGGGGCCTCACAGATACGCAGTATTTT; CDR3 protein: CASSLASGGLTDTQYF
clone size: .; J gene: TRBJ1-5; V gene: TRBV5-1; D gene: .; CDR3 DNA: TGCGCCAGCAGCTTGGAGTCAAATGGTCAGCCCCAGCATTTT; CDR3 protein: CASSLESNGQPQHF
clone size: .; J gene: TRBJ2-3; V gene: TRBV29-1; D gene: TRBD1; CDR3 DNA: TGCAGCGTTGACTTGGGGACAGGGAGCACAGATACGCAGTATTTT; CDR3 protein: CSVDLGTGSTDTQYF